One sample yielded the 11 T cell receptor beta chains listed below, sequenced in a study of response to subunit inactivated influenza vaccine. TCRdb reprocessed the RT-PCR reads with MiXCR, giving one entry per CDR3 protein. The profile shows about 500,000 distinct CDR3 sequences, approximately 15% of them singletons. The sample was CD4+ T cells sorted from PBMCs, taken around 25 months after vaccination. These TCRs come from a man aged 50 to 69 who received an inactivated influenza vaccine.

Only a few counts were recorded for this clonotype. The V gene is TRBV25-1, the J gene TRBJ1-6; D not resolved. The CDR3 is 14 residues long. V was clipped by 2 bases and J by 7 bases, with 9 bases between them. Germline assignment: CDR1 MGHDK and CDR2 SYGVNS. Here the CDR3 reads CASSETIRNSPLHF. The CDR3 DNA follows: TGTGCCAGCAGTGAAACTATTAGGAATTCACCCCTCCACTTT.

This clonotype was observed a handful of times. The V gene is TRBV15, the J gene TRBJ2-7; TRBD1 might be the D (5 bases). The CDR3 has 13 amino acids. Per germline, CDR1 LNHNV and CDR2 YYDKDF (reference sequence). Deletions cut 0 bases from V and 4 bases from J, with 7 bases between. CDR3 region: CATSRDRQYEQYF. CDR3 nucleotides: TGTGCCACCAGCAGAGATCGACAGTACGAGCAGTACTTC.

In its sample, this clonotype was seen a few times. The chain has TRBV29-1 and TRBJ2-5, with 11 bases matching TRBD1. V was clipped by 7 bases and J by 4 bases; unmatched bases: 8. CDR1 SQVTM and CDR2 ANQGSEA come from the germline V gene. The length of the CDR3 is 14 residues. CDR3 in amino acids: CSGRDRGFGETQYF. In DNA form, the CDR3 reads TGCAGCGGCCGGGACAGGGGGTTTGGAGAGACCCAGTACTTC.

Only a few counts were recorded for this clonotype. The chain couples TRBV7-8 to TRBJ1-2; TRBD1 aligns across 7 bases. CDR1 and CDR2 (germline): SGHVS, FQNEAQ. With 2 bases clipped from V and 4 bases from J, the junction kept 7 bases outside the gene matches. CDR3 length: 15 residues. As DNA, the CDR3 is TGTGCCAGCAGCTTACGGGAGGGACAGCTCTATGGCTACACCTTC. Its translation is CASSLREGQLYGYTF.

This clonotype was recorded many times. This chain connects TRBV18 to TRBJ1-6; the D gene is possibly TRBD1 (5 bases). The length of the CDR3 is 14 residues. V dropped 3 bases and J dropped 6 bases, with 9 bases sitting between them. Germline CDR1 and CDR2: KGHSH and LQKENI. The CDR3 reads CASSPTTVNSPLHF. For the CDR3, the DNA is TGTGCCAGCTCACCGACGACAGTTAATTCACCCCTCCACTTT.

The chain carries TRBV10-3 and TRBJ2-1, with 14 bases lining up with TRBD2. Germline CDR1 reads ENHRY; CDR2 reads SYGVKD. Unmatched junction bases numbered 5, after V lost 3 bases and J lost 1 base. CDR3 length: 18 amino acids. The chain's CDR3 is CAISDGTSGSVSYNEQFF. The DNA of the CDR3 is TGTGCCATCAGTGATGGGACTAGCGGGAGTGTTTCCTACAATGAGCAGTTCTTC.

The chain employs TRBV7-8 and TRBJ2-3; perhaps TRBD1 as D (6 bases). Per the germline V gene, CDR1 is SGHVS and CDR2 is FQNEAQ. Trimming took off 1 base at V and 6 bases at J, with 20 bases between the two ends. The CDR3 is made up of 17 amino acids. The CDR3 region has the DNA TGTGCCAGCAGCTTAGTAGGGACAAGGGTAATGGGGGATACGCAGTATTTT. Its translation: CASSLVGTRVMGDTQYF.

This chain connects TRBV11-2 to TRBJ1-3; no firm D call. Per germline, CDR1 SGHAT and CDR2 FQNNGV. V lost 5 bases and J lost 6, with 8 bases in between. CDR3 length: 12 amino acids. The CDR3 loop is CASSPDLNTIYF. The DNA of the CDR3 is TGTGCCAGCAGCCCGGATCTAAACACCATATATTTT.

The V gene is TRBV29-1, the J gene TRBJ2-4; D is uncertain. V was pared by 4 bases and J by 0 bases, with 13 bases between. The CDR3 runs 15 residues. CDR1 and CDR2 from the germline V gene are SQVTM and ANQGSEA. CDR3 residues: CSVASRNLAKNIQYF. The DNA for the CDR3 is TGCAGCGTTGCGAGCCGGAATCTAGCCAAAAACATTCAGTACTTC. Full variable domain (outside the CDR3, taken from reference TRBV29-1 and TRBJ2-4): SAVISQKPSRDICQRGTSLTIQCQVDSQVTMMFWYRQQPGQSLTLIATANQGSEATYESGFVIDKFPISRPNLTFSTLTVSNMSPEDSSIYLCSVASRNLAKNIQYFGAGTRLSVL.

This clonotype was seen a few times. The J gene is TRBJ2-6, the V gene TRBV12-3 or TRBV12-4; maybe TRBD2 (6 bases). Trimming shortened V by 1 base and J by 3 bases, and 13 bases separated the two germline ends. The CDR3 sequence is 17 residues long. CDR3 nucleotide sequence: TGTGCCAGCAGTTTAGGCGGGACGGTGGTTGGGGCCAACGTCCTGACTTTC. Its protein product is CASSLGGTVVGANVLTF.

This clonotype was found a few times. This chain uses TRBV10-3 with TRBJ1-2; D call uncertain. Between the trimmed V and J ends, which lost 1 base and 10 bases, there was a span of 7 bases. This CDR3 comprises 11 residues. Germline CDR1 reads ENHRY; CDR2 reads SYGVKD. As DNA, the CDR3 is TGTGCCATCAGTGAGTTAACTTACTACACCTTC. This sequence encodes CAISELTYYTF.